These 9 T cell receptor beta chains share one sample of origin, sequenced in a study of CD8 T cells in ankylosing spondylitis. Overall study findings and caveats: Apparently characteristic of ankylosing spondylitis blood was a TCR beta motif (roughly 8 highly homologous variants).

TCRdb re-derived calls from the 5' RACE reads in MiXCR, one entry per CDR3 protein. Altogether some 330,000 distinct CDR3 sequences are present, less than 10% being singletons, with the ten largest covering about 14%. Their target antigens are unknown. What was sequenced was blood, either unsorted or a sorted T cell fraction (not recorded which). These receptor sequences come from a male donor with ankylosing spondylitis.

This rearrangement joins TRBV15 to TRBJ2-1, with TRBD2 matching over 10 bases. From germline, CDR1 is LNHNV and CDR2 YYDKDF (reference sequence). Trimming cost V 5 bases and J 5 bases; bases outside gene matches: 3. The CDR3 extends over 14 amino acids. The CDR3 DNA sequence: TGTGCCACCAGCGGGACTAGCGTGAACAATGAGCAGTTCTTC. Translation gives CATSGTSVNNEQFF.

This clonotype was counted ten times or more. The J gene is TRBJ1-5, the V gene TRBV28, with D possibly matching TRBD1 (6 bases). CDR3 length equals 15 residues. Trimming took off 5 bases at V and 5 bases at J, with 16 bases between the two ends. Germline V gene lookup returns CDR1 MDHEN and CDR2 SYDVKM. The DNA of the CDR3 is TGTGCCAGCAGTAGACCTGACAGGCCTGATCAGCCCCAGCATTTT. This translates into CASSRPDRPDQPQHF.

This clonotype showed up many times. The chain links TRBV11-3 to TRBJ2-7; D may be TRBD1 (5 bases). The germline V and J ends were trimmed by 0 bases and 5 bases, with 14 bases remaining between them. The length of the CDR3 is 15 residues. Germline values: CDR1 SGHNT, CDR2 YENEEA. The CDR3 loop reads CASSLDLSGYNEQYF. The CDR3 DNA reads as TGTGCCAGCAGCTTAGATCTTTCAGGGTATAACGAGCAGTACTTC.

The rearrangement uses TRBV20-1 and TRBJ1-1; D gene uncertain. The CDR3 covers 13 residues. V was clipped by 6 bases and J by 2 bases, with 13 bases between them. Germline V gives CDR1 DFQATT, CDR2 SNEGSKA (reference sequence). CDR3 loop: CSATADSNTEAFF. Written as DNA, the CDR3 is TGCAGTGCAACTGCAGATAGTAACACTGAAGCTTTCTTT.

The chain is built from TRBV5-1 and TRBJ1-2; 10 bases line up with TRBD1. The germline V gene has CDR1 SGHRS and CDR2 YFSETQ. The CDR3 totals 15 residues. J gave up 4 bases and V 2 bases, and 5 bases lay outside the gene matches. The CDR3 nucleotides read TGCGCCAGCAGCTTAGGGACAGGGGACGGCTATGGCTACACCTTC. Amino acid sequence: CASSLGTGDGYGYTF.

The chain joins TRBV7-3 to TRBJ2-2, with 8 positions matching TRBD2. CDR3 length: 15 amino acids. Germline V gives CDR1 SGHTA, CDR2 FQGTGA. Losses at the gene ends were 5 bases for V and 3 bases for J; bases not matched to a gene: 5. The CDR3 bases are TGTGCCAGCAGCCCCCAAGCGGGGGACACCGGGGAGCTGTTTTTT. Residues: CASSPQAGDTGELFF.

V and J are TRBV10-1 and TRBJ2-5; 8 bases line up with TRBD1. This CDR3 region has 15 residues. The germline V gene has CDR1 WNHNN and CDR2 SYGVQD (reference sequence). The V segment lost 4 bases and the J segment 1 base; nucleotides outside the gene matches: 5. The CDR3 protein is CASSVRGTGQETQYF. The DNA of the CDR3 is TGCGCCAGCAGTGTAAGGGGGACAGGCCAAGAGACCCAGTACTTC.

The V gene is TRBV7-9, the J gene TRBJ2-3; TRBD2 matches at 8 bases. The CDR3 consists of 14 residues. J lost 5 bases, V lost 5 bases, and 6 bases had no gene match. Germline CDR1 is SEHNR and CDR2 is FQNEAQ (reference sequence). The CDR3 reads CASSTTGRGDTQYF. CDR3 DNA sequence: TGTGCCAGCAGCACGACCGGGAGGGGAGATACGCAGTATTTT.

This clonotype was seen many times. CDR3 bases: TGTGCCAGCAGTTTGGGACAGGGCCACATTCAGTACTTC. This codes for CASSLGQGHIQYF. The chain employs TRBV12-3 or TRBV12-4 and TRBJ2-4; 9 bases map to TRBD1. V trimming: 3 bases; J trimming: 8 bases; junction bases outside the gene matches: 2. The CDR3 runs 13 residues.